This entry features one T cell receptor beta chain sequence. Its antigen is not known. CDR3 size: 16 residues. Germline-derived CDR1 and CDR2 are SGHRS and YFSETQ. The V segment lost 0 bases and the J segment 5 bases; nucleotides outside the gene matches: 5. This specimen comes from a study of cytomegalovirus exposure and HLA in healthy donors. At the level of the study: A later analysis reported the approximately 120 validation repertoires used the same platform as the roughly 700 first-cohort repertoires. General study results and limits: Across donors, most TCRs were seen rarely, yet some public ones were widespread. Cytomegalovirus-associated TCR beta chains were listed, numbering approximately 150.

Measured with immunoSEQ multiplex PCR; TCRdb has only the in-frame clones, and not every one. The data contain about 100,000 clones, about 95% of them singletons. From the roughly 120-subject validation cohort, which was separate from the roughly 700-subject first cohort, the donors were drawn. Sequenced input: PBMCs. J is TRBJ2-1 and V is TRBV5-1; 10 bases line up with TRBD1. This TCR was sampled from a young woman in good health and CMV-seronegative. The DNA for the CDR3 is TGCGCCAGCAGCTTGGCCGTGGGACAGGGGCACAATGAGCAGTTCTTC. Translation gives CASSLAVGQGHNEQFF.